This T cell receptor beta chain emerged from a study of T cells after yellow fever vaccination. General observations from the study: Most clones from primary vaccination resurfaced after the booster (roughly 96% CD4, over 85% CD8). The bulk population could contribute abundant contaminating clonotypes to FACS-sorted repertoires.

Conversion of TCR transcripts into cDNA relied on 5'RACE template switching, which added a universal primer site and UMIs. TCRdb ran MiXCR on the 5' RACE reads and lists one entry per CDR3 protein. Of around 310,000 distinct CDR3 sequences in the sample, roughly 4% were seen once. V lost 0 bases and J lost 9, with 7 bases in between. The germline gives CDR1 SGHRS, CDR2 YFSETQ. The CDR3 is 12 residues long. Ten or more counts support this clonotype. Its antigen is unidentified. This sequence was found in a young man who received the YFV17D yellow fever vaccine. The chain carries TRBV5-1 and TRBJ2-1, with D uncertain. The input for sequencing was PBMCs, taken on the day of the yellow fever booster vaccination. The CDR3 DNA follows: TGCGCCAGCAGCTTGGAGAATTTTGAGCAGTTCTTC. It codes for CASSLENFEQFF.